This T cell receptor beta chain appears in the sequencing data of a study of blood T cell repertoires in COVID-19. Measured with immunoSEQ multiplex PCR; TCRdb has only the in-frame clones, and not every one. The data contain around 290,000 clones, roughly 90% of them singletons. This CDR3 region has 13 residues. Losses at the gene ends were 6 bases for V and 4 bases for J; bases not matched to a gene: 4. V and J are TRBV12-3 or TRBV12-4 and TRBJ1-1; 8 bases match TRBD1. The receptor's source is a woman in her thirties who had recovered from COVID-19. Material for sequencing was PBMCs or T cells enriched from blood (not recorded which). CDR3 region: CASSITGGTEAFF. The CDR3 nucleotides read TGTGCCAGCAGCATCACAGGGGGCACTGAAGCTTTCTTT.